What follows are 4 T cell receptor beta chains derived from one specimen sequenced in a study of T cell changes during pregnancy in multiple sclerosis. The data were produced by immunoSEQ multiplex PCR, yet TCRdb's version contains in-frame clones alone and is incomplete. This table has some 28,000 clones, around 89% appearing once. This specimen was CD4+ T cells from peripheral blood mononuclear cells, taken in the first trimester of pregnancy. These receptors were collected from a female donor in good health, enrolled as a control in a pregnancy study.

This clone was counted a few times. The CDR3 nucleotides read TGTGCCAGCAGCACCGACCCGGGATCCTACGAGCAGTACTTC. It translates to CASSTDPGSYEQYF. This chain joins TRBV2 and TRBJ2-7, with D maybe TRBD2 (5 bases). This CDR3 region has 14 residues. Trimming took off 6 bases at V and 1 base at J, with 13 bases between the two ends. CDR1 and CDR2 from the germline V gene are SNHLY and FYNNEI. The variable domain in full, completed from reference TRBV2 and TRBJ2-7, reads EPEVTQTPSHQVTQMGQEVILRCVPISNHLYFYWYRQILGQKVEFLVSFYNNEISEKSEIFDDQFSVERPDGSNFTLKIRSTKLEDSAMYFCASSTDPGSYEQYFGPGTRLTVT.

The V call is TRBV11-2, the J call TRBJ1-2, with 7 bases matching TRBD1. Germline CDR1 SGHAT, CDR2 FQNNGV. Losses at the gene ends were 3 bases for V and 5 bases for J; bases not matched to a gene: 3. The CDR3 is 13 residues long. The CDR3 nucleotides read TGTGCCAGCAGCTTGGGACAGAGATATGGCTACACCTTC. Its translation is CASSLGQRYGYTF.

V and J are TRBV5-4 and TRBJ1-1; D is possibly TRBD1 (6 bases). Germline V gives CDR1 SGHNT, CDR2 YYREEE (reference sequence). Trimming stripped 9 bases from V and 0 bases from J, with 12 bases between. This CDR3 spans 13 amino acids. CDR3 DNA: TGTGCCACAGGGGAGCCCCTGAACACTGAAGCTTTCTTT. Protein: CATGEPLNTEAFF.

This chain's CDR3 is CASSPVGPAFF. The CDR3 bases are TGTGCCAGCAGCCCCGTCGGTCCGGCTTTCTTT. This rearrangement joins TRBV2 to TRBJ1-1; D is unclear. Trimming took 6 bases from V and 11 from J, leaving 13 bases between them. This CDR3 has 11 residues. The germline gives CDR1 SNHLY, CDR2 FYNNEI.